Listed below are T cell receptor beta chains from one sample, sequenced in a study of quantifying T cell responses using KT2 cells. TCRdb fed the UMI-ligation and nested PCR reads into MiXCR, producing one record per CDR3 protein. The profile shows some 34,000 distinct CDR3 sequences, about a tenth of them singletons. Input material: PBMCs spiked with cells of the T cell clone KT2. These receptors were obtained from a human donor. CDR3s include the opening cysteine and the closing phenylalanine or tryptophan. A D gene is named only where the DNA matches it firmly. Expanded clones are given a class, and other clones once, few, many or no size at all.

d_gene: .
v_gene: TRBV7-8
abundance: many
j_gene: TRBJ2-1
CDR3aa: CASSSILGGRSYNEQFF
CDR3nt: TGTGCCAGCAGCTCCATATTAGGGGGGCGCTCCTACAATGAGCAGTTCTTC

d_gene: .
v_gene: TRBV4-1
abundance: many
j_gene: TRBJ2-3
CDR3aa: CASSQDLGLANTDTQYF
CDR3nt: TGCGCCAGCAGCCAAGATCTTGGACTCGCAAACACAGATACGCAGTATTTT

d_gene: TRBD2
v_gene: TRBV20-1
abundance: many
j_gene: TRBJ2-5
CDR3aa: CSAGGLAGLQETQYF
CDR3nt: TGCAGTGCTGGTGGACTAGCGGGACTCCAAGAGACCCAGTACTTC

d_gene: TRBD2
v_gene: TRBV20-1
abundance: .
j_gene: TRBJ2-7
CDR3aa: CSATGTSGWEEQYF
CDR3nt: TGCAGTGCTACCGGGACTAGCGGGTGGGAGGAGCAGTACTTC

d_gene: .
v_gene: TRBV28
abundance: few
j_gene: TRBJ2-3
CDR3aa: CASSEDKSGRSSYSDTQYF
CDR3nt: TGTGCCAGCAGTGAGGACAAATCCGGGCGTTCTAGTTACTCAGATACGCAGTATTTT

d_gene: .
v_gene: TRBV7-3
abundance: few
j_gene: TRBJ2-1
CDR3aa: CASSPRGGGTPNEQFF
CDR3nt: TGTGCCAGCAGCCCCAGGGGGGGGGGAACACCCAATGAGCAGTTCTTC

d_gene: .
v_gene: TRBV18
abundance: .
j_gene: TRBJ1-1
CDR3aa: CASFGLGTEAFF
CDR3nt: TGTGCCAGCTTCGGGTTAGGGACTGAAGCTTTCTTT

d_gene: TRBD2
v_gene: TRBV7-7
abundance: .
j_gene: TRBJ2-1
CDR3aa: CASSASGGPSPTDQFF
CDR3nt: TGTGCCAGCAGCGCTAGCGGGGGCCCCTCGCCCACTGACCAGTTCTTC

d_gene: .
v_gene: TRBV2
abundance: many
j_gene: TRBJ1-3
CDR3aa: CASSRRGLSGNTIYF
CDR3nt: TGTGCCAGCAGTCGGCGGGGACTTTCTGGAAACACCATATATTTT

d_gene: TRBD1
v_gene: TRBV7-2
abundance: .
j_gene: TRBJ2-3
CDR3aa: CASSMGQDPNTDTQYF
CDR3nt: TGTGCCAGCAGCATGGGACAGGATCCAAACACAGATACGCAGTATTTT

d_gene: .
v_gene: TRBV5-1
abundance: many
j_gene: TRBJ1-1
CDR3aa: CASKGLPADTEAFF
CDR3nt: TGCGCCAGCAAGGGACTGCCGGCCGACACTGAAGCTTTCTTT

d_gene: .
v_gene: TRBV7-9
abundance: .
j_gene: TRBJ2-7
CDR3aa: CASSQPSSYEQYF
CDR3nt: TGTGCCAGCAGCCAACCTTCCTCCTACGAGCAGTACTTC

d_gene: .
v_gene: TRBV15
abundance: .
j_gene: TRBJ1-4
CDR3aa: CATSRTLATNEKLFF
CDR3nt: TGTGCCACCAGCCGGACCCTGGCAACTAATGAAAAACTGTTTTTT

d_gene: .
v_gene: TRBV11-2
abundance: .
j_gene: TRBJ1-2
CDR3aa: CASSSWTRANYGYTF
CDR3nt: TGTGCCAGCAGCTCTTGGACAAGGGCTAACTATGGCTACACCTTC

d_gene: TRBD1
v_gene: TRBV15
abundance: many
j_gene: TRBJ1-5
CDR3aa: CATSGGGTGNGQPQHF
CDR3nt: TGTGCCACCAGCGGGGGGGGGACAGGTAACGGTCAGCCCCAGCATTTT

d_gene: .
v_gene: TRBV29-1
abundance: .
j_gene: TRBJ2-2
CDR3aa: CSVQQGTNTGELFF
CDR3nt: TGCAGCGTTCAGCAGGGAACGAACACCGGGGAGCTGTTTTTT

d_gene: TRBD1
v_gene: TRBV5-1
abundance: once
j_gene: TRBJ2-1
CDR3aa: CASLQPQGAPSWEQFF
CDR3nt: TGCGCCAGCCTACAACCCCAGGGGGCTCCAAGCTGGGAGCAGTTCTTC

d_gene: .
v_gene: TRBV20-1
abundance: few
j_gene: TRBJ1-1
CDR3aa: CSASESLGSDGIGF
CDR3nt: TGCAGTGCTAGCGAGTCTCTGGGCAGTGACGGTATTGGTTTT

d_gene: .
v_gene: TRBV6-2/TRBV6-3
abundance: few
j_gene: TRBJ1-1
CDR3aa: CASSSRGGDTEAFF
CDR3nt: TGTGCCAGCAGTTCAAGAGGGGGGGACACTGAAGCTTTCTTT

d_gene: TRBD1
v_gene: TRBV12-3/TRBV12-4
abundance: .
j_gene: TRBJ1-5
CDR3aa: CASSLGTGSNQPQHF
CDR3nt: TGTGCCAGCAGTTTGGGGACAGGGAGCAATCAGCCCCAGCATTTT

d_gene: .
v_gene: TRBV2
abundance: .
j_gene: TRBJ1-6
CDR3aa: CASSDRASSYNSPLHF
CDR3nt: TGTGCCAGCAGTGACAGGGCCAGCTCCTATAATTCACCCCTCCACTTT

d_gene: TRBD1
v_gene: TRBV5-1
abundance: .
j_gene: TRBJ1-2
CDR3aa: CASSPGTAQARGYTF
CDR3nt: TGCGCCAGCAGCCCCGGGACAGCCCAGGCAAGGGGCTACACCTTC

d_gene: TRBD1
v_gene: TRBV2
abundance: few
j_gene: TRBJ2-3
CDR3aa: CASSGQGLSTDTQYF
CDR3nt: TGTGCCAGCAGTGGACAGGGGTTGAGCACAGATACGCAGTATTTT

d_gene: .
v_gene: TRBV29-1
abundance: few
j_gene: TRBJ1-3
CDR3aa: CSVREGMGSSGNTIYF
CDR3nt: TGCAGCGTTCGGGAGGGGATGGGGAGCTCTGGAAACACCATATATTTT

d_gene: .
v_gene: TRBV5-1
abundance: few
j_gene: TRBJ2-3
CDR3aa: CASSLGGRASTDTQYF
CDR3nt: TGCGCCAGCAGCCTCGGGGGGCGCGCTAGCACAGATACGCAGTATTTT

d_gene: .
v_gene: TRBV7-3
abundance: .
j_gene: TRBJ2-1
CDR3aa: CASSQRTVSYNEQFF
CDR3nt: TGTGCCAGCAGCCAGAGGACCGTATCCTACAATGAGCAGTTCTTC

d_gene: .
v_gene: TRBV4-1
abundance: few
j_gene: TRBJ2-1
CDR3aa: CASSQRQEIYNEQFF
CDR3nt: TGCGCCAGCAGCCAAAGACAGGAAATCTACAATGAGCAGTTCTTC

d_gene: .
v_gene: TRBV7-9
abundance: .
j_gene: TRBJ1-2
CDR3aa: CASSSLVWGGTEDGYTF
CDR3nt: TGTGCCAGCAGCTCCCTGGTTTGGGGAGGAACTGAGGATGGCTACACCTTC

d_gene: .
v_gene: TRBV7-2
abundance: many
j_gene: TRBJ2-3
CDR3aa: CASSPHPGARTDTQYF
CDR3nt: TGTGCCAGCAGCCCCCACCCGGGAGCCCGTACAGATACGCAGTATTTT

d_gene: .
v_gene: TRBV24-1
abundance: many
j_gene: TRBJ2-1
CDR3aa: CATSAGLPEQFF
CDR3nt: TGTGCCACCAGTGCCGGCCTCCCGGAGCAGTTCTTC

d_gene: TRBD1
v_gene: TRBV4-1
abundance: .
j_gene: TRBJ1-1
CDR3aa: CASSRRIPSGTASMNTEAFF
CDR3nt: TGCGCCAGCAGCCGACGGATCCCCTCCGGGACAGCGAGCATGAACACTGAAGCTTTCTTT

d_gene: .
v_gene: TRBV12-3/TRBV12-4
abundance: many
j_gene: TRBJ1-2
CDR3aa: CASSKPRDRGYTF
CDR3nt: TGTGCCAGCAGTAAACCCAGGGATCGTGGCTACACCTTC

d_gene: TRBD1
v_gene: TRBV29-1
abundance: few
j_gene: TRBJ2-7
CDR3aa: CSVEDGTGGSYEQYF
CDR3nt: TGCAGCGTTGAAGATGGGACAGGGGGTAGCTACGAGCAGTACTTC

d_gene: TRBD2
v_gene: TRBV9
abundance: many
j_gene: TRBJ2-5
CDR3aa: CASSVATWGGQETQYF
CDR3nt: TGTGCCAGCAGCGTAGCTACCTGGGGGGGCCAAGAGACCCAGTACTTC

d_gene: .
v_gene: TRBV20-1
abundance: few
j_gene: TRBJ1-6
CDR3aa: CSARRQKVNSPLHF
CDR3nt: TGCAGTGCTAGACGTCAGAAAGTTAATTCACCCCTCCACTTT

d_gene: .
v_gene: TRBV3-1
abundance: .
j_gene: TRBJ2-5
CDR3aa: CASRLAGSQETQYF
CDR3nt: TGTGCCAGCAGACTTGCGGGGTCCCAAGAGACCCAGTACTTC

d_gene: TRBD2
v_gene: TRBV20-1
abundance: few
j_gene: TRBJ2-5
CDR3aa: CSARTLAGIQETQYF
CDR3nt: TGCAGTGCTAGGACACTAGCGGGAATTCAGGAGACCCAGTACTTC

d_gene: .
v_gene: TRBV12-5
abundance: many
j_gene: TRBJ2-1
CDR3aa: CASGLVLILSYNEQFF
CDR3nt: TGTGCTAGTGGTTTGGTTCTGATCCTCTCCTACAATGAGCAGTTCTTC

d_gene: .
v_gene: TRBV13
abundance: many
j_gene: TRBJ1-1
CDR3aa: CASSYPQLQLNTEAFF
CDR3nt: TGTGCCAGCAGCTACCCGCAGCTACAATTGAACACTGAAGCTTTCTTT